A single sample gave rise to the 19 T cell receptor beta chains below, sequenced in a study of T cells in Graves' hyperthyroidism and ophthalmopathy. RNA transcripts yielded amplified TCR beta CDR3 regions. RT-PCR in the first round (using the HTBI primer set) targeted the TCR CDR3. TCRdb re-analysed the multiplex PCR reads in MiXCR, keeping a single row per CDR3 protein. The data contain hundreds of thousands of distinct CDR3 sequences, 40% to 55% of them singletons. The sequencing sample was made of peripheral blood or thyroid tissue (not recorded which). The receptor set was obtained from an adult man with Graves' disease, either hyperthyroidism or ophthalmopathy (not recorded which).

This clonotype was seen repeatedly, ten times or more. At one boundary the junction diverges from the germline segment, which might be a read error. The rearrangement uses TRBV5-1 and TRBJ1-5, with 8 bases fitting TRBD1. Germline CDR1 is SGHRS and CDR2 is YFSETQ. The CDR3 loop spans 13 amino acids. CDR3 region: CASSLTGDQPQHF. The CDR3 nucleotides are TGTGCCAGCAGCTTGACAGGGGATCAGCCCCAGCATTTT.

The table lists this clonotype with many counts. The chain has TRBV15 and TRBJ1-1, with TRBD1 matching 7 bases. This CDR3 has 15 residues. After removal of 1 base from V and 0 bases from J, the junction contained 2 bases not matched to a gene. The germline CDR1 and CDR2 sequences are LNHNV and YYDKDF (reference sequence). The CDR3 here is CATSRADRLNTEAFF. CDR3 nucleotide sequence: TGTGCCACCAGCAGAGCGGACAGGTTGAACACTGAAGCTTTCTTT.

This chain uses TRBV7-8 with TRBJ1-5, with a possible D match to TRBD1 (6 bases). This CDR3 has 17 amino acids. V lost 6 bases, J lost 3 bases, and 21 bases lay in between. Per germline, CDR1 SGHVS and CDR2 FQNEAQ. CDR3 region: CASRLSRGQGNNQPQHF. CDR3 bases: TGTGCCAGCAGACTTAGCCGGGGGCAGGGGAACAATCAGCCCCAGCATTTT.

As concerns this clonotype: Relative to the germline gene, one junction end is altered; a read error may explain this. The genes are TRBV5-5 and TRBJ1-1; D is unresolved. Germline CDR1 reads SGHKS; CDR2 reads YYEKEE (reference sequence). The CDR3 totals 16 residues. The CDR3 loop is CASSTGLRSGGPEAFF. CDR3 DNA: TGCGCCAGCAGCACTGGCCTACGAAGTGGAGGGCCTGAAGCTTTCTTT.

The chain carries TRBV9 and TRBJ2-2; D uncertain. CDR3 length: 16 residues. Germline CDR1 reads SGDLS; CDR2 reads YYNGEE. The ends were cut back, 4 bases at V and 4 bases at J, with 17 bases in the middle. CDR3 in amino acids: CASSPRVSGGTGELFF. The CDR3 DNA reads TGTGCCAGCAGCCCCCGGGTTTCGGGCGGCACCGGGGAGCTGTTTTTT.

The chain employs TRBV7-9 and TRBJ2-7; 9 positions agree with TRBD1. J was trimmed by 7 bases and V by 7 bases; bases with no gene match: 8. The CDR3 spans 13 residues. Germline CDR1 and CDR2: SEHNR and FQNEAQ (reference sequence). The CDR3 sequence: CASTVTGGGEQYF. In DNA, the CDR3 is TGTGCCAGCACAGTAACAGGGGGCGGAGAGCAGTACTTC.

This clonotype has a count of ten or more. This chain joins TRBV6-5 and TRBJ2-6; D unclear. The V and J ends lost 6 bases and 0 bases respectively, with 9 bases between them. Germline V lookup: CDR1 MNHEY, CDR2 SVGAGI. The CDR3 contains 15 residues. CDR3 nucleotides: TGTGCCAGCAGCGCCACCGCCTCTGGGGCCAACGTCCTGACTTTC. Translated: CASSATASGANVLTF.

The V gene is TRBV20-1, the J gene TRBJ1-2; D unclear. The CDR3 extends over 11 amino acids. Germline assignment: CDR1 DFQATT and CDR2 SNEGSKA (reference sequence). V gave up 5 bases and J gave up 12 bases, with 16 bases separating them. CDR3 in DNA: TGCAGTGCTCCGGGCAGCAAAAGGAACACCTTC. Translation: CSAPGSKRNTF.

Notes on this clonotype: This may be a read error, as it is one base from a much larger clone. CDR3 in DNA: TGTGCCACCAGCAGATGGATAGGGGAGAACACTGAAGCTTTCTTT. It codes for CATSRWIGENTEAFF. The V gene is TRBV15, the J gene TRBJ1-1; a possible D gene is TRBD1 (5 bases). CDR1 and CDR2 (germline): LNHNV, YYDKDF (reference sequence). The V end lost 2 bases, the J end lost 1 base, and 11 bases lay between the germline ends. The CDR3 loop spans 15 amino acids.

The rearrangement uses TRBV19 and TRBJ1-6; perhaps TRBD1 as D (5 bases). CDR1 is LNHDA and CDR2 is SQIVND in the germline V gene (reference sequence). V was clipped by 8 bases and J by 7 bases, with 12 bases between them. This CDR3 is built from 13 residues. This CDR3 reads CASLMQGNSPLHF. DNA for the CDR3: TGTGCCAGTTTAATGCAGGGAAATTCACCCCTCCACTTT.

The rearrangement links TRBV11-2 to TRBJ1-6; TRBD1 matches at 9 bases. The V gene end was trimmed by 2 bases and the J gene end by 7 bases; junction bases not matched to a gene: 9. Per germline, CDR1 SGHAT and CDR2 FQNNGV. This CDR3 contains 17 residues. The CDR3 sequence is CASSLSGTGSGNSPLHF. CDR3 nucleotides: TGTGCCAGCAGCTTAAGTGGGACAGGGTCGGGGAATTCACCCCTCCACTTT.

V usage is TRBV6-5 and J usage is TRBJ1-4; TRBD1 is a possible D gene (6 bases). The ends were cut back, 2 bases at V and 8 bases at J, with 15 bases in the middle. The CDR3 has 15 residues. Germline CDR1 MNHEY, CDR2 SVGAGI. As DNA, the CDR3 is TGTGCCAGCAGTTACCAGACAGGTCACACAGAAAAACTGTTTTTT. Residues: CASSYQTGHTEKLFF.

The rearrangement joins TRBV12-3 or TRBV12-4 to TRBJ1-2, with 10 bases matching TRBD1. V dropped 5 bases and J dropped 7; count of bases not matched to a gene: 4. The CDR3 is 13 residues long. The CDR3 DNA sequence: TGTGCCAGCAGTCAGACAGGGGGCCGTGGCTACACCTTC. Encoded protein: CASSQTGGRGYTF.

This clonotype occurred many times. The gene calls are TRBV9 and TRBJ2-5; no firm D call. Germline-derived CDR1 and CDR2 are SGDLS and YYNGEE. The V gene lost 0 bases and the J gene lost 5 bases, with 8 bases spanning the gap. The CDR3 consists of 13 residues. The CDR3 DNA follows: TGTGCCAGCAGCGTAGAACAGTGGGAGACCCAGTACTTC. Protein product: CASSVEQWETQYF.

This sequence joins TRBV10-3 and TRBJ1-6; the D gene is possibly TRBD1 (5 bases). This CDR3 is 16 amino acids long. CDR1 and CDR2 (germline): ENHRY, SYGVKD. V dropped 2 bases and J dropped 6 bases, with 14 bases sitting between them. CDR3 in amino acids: CAISEGGDLSNSPLHF. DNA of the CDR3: TGTGCCATCAGTGAGGGAGGGGATTTATCTAATTCACCCCTCCACTTT.

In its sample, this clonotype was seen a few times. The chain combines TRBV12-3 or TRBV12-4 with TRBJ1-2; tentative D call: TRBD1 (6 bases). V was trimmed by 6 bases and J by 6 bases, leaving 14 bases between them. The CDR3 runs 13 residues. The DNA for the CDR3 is TGTGCCAGCAGCTTCACAGGGCACGATGGCTACACCTTC. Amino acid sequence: CASSFTGHDGYTF.

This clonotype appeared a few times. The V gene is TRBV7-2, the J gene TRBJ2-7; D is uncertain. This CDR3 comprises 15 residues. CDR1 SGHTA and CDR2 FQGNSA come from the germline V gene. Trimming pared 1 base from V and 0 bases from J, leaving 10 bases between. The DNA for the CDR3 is TGTGCCAGCAGCTTAGTGGCAGGCCTCTCCTACGAGCAGTACTTC. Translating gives CASSLVAGLSYEQYF.

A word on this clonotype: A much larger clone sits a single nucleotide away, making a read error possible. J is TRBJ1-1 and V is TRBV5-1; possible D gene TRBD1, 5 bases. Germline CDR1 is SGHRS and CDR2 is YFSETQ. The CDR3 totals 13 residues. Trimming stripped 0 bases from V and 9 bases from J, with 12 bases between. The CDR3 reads CASSLEGDPKAFF. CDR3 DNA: TGCGCCAGCAGCTTGGAAGGGGACCCAAAAGCTTTCTTT.

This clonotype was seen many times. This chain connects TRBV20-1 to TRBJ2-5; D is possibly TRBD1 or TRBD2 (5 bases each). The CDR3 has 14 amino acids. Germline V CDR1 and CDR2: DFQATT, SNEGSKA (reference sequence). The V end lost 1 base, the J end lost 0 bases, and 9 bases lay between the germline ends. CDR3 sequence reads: CSARGVGDQETQYF. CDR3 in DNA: TGCAGTGCTAGAGGTGTGGGGGACCAAGAGACCCAGTACTTC.